These 31 T cell receptor beta chains were all obtained from the same sample, sequenced in a study of blood T cell repertoires in COVID-19. Clones were read by immunoSEQ multiplex PCR, and TCRdb kept only the in-frame ones, dropping some. The data hold roughly 150,000 clones, with roughly 85% observed a single time. Material for sequencing was peripheral blood. All receptors come from an elderly woman with acute or convalescent COVID-19.

This chain connects TRBV7-3 to TRBJ2-1; weak D call: TRBD2 (5 bases). The CDR3 extends over 13 amino acids. V lost 4 bases to trimming and J lost 2 bases, with 6 bases between them. The germline V gene has CDR1 SGHTA and CDR2 FQGTGA. The CDR3 coding sequence is TGTGCCAGCAGCTCGGGGACCTACAATGAGCAGTTCTTC. The encoded protein is CASSSGTYNEQFF.

This clone occurred a few times. The genes are TRBV4-1 and TRBJ2-3; 12 bases map to TRBD2. The V gene end was trimmed by 0 bases and the J gene end by 7 bases; junction bases not matched to a gene: 5. The CDR3 runs 16 residues. Germline assignment: CDR1 MGHRA and CDR2 YSYEKL. The CDR3 DNA reads as TGCGCCAGCAGCCAAGACTCCCTAGCGGGAGGGAATACGCAGTATTTT. It specifies CASSQDSLAGGNTQYF.

By sample share, this clone is medium-sized. The gene calls are TRBV7-6 and TRBJ2-1; TRBD2 is a possible D gene (7 bases). The CDR3 has 15 residues. Trimming left V 7 bases short and J 6 bases short, with 19 bases between. Germline V CDR1 and CDR2: SGHVS, FNYEAQ. The CDR3 bases are TGTGCCAGCATATTGGGCGGGGGCCCTTCCAATGAGCAGTTCTTC. It specifies CASILGGGPSNEQFF.

The chain employs TRBV9 and TRBJ2-5, with TRBD2 identical over 8 bases. Trimming took 3 bases from V and 2 from J; bases not matched to a gene: 6. The length of the CDR3 is 15 residues. CDR1 and CDR2 from the germline V gene are SGDLS and YYNGEE. The CDR3 protein is CASSGSTSEQETQYF. In DNA, the CDR3 is TGTGCCAGCAGCGGCTCGACTAGCGAGCAAGAGACCCAGTACTTC.

The J gene is TRBJ1-1, the V gene TRBV3-1 (or the pseudogene TRBV3-2), with a weak D call TRBD1 (6 bases). V was shortened by 4 bases and J by 2 bases, with 11 bases between the two germline ends. This CDR3 region has 14 residues. Germline-derived CDR1 and CDR2 are LGHDT and YNNKEL (reference sequence). The DNA for the CDR3 is TGTGCCAGCAGCCTTGGACAGATAAACACTGAAGCTTTCTTT. Residues: CASSLGQINTEAFF.

This clone was detected a few times. The chain uses TRBV5-4 and TRBJ1-2; TRBD1 might be the D (6 bases). This CDR3 contains 14 residues. With 4 bases removed from V and 5 bases from J, the gap between germline ends came to 15 bases. Germline V gives CDR1 SGHNT, CDR2 YYREEE (reference sequence). As DNA, the CDR3 is TGTGCCAGCAGCCCCCCCAGGGGCGGGTATGGCTACACCTTC. It specifies CASSPPRGGYGYTF. The full variable domain, completed using reference TRBV5-4 and TRBJ1-2, is ETGVTQSPTHLIKTRGQQVTLRCSSQSGHNTVSWYQQALGQGPQFIFQYYREEENGRGNFPPRFSGLQFPNYSSELNVNALELDDSALYLCASSPPRGGYGYTFGSGTRLTVV.

The V gene is TRBV2, the J gene TRBJ2-7, with 10 bases fitting TRBD1. From germline, CDR1 is SNHLY and CDR2 FYNNEI. The CDR3 runs 15 residues. J gave up 3 bases and V 1 base, and 3 bases lay outside the gene matches. DNA of the CDR3: TGTGCCAGCAGTGAAGGGGGACAGGGGTACTACGAGCAGTACTTC. Protein sequence: CASSEGGQGYYEQYF.

The chain employs TRBV5-1 and TRBJ1-2, with TRBD1 identical over 9 bases. J lost 2 bases, V lost 6 bases, and 8 bases had no gene match. Germline V gene data show CDR1 as SGHRS and CDR2 as YFSETQ. This CDR3 is 15 amino acids long. The CDR3 coding sequence is TGCGCCAGCAACCCCAGACAGGGGGAAAACTATGGCTACACCTTC. Translating gives CASNPRQGENYGYTF.

The rearrangement links TRBV7-2 to TRBJ2-1, with unresolved D. Trimming pared 1 base from V and 0 bases from J, leaving 7 bases between. The CDR3 length is 15 residues. Germline assignment: CDR1 SGHTA and CDR2 FQGNSA. The CDR3: CASSLDSDSYNEQFF. The CDR3 nucleotides read TGTGCCAGCAGCTTAGACAGTGACTCCTACAATGAGCAGTTCTTC.

The genes are TRBV5-1 and TRBJ1-3, with 11 nucleotides matching TRBD1. V lost 6 bases, J lost 0 bases, and 8 bases stayed unmatched. The CDR3 is made up of 17 amino acids. Germline V gene lookup returns CDR1 SGHRS and CDR2 YFSETQ. The CDR3 bases are TGCGCCAGCACCGCACACGGGACAGGGGGCTCTGGAAACACCATATATTTT. As protein: CASTAHGTGGSGNTIYF.

The genes are TRBV27 and TRBJ1-6; D perhaps matches TRBD1 (6 bases). CDR3 length: 13 residues. The V gene's germline CDR1 is MNHEY and CDR2 SMNVEV (reference sequence). Trimming shortened V by 5 bases and J by 9 bases, and 11 bases separated the two germline ends. The CDR3 here is CASSEIRGSPLHF. CDR3 nucleotide sequence: TGTGCCAGCAGTGAAATCAGGGGTTCACCCCTCCACTTT.

V is TRBV6-5 and J is TRBJ2-3; 7 bases map to TRBD1. Per the germline V gene, CDR1 is MNHEY and CDR2 is SVGAGI. This CDR3 spans 14 amino acids. Trimming at V came to 6 bases and at J to 2 bases, leaving 5 bases not matched to a gene. The CDR3 is CASRRDSYTDTQYF. The DNA of the CDR3 is TGTGCCAGCAGGAGGGACAGCTACACAGATACGCAGTATTTT.

The chain employs TRBV5-1 and TRBJ2-1, with 12 positions matching TRBD1. The CDR3 contains 16 residues. The trim removed 3 bases at V and 6 bases at J, leaving 7 bases unmatched. CDR1 is SGHRS, CDR2 YFSETQ, per germline. CDR3: CASSSAGTGGSNEQFF. In nucleotides, the CDR3 is TGCGCCAGCAGCTCCGCCGGGACAGGGGGCTCCAATGAGCAGTTCTTC.

The chain links TRBV29-1 to TRBJ2-5, with TRBD2 matching over 10 bases. The CDR3 contains 13 residues. Germline V gives CDR1 SQVTM, CDR2 ANQGSEA. Losses at the gene ends were 6 bases for V and 2 bases for J; bases not matched to a gene: 3. CDR3 sequence reads: CSVGLAEQETQYF. The CDR3 DNA reads TGCAGCGTCGGACTAGCGGAACAAGAGACCCAGTACTTC.

This sequence joins TRBV9 and TRBJ2-1, with TRBD2 as a possible D gene (6 bases). Per the germline V gene, CDR1 is SGDLS and CDR2 is YYNGEE. Trimming took 4 bases from V and 5 from J, leaving 16 bases between them. CDR3 length: 15 residues. The CDR3 nucleotides read TGTGCCAGCAGCTCGAACATAGCGGCGGACAATGAGCAGTTCTTC. It translates to CASSSNIAADNEQFF. Variable domain in full (rest from reference TRBV9 and TRBJ2-1): DSGVTQTPKHLITATGQRVTLRCSPRSGDLSVYWYQQSLDQGLQFLIQYYNGEERAKGNILERFSAQQFPDLHSELNLSSLELGDSALYFCASSSNIAADNEQFFGPGTRLTVL.

This clone was seen only once. V is TRBV5-1 and J is TRBJ2-1; 9 bases are a match to TRBD2. Germline CDR1 and CDR2: SGHRS and YFSETQ. The CDR3 has 16 amino acids. The V gene end was trimmed by 7 bases and the J gene end by 4 bases; junction bases not matched to a gene: 12. For the CDR3, the DNA is TGCGCCAGCGCGCGGGAGGGGGTGGCCGAATACAATGAGCAGTTCTTC. Protein: CASAREGVAEYNEQFF.

The V and J genes are TRBV4-3 and TRBJ2-7; D possibly corresponds to TRBD2 (7 bases). Germline loops: CDR1 LGHNA, CDR2 YSLEER. V dropped 4 bases and J dropped 3 bases, with 16 bases sitting between them. This CDR3 spans 15 amino acids. The CDR3 loop reads CASSRGAGLNYEQYF. The CDR3 DNA sequence: TGCGCCAGCAGCCGGGGGGCGGGACTAAACTACGAGCAGTACTTC.

The rearrangement joins TRBV30 to TRBJ1-1, with TRBD1 matching 9 bases. Germline lookup yields CDR1 GTSNPN and CDR2 SVGIG (reference sequence). This CDR3 comprises 12 residues. Germline trimming cut 0 bases from V and 8 bases from J; bases unmatched to any gene: 1. The CDR3 DNA reads as TGTGCCTGGAGTGTGGGGACAGGGGAAGCTTTCTTT. Translated: CAWSVGTGEAFF. Full variable domain (remainder filled in from reference TRBV30 and TRBJ1-1): SQTIHQWPATLVQPVGSPLSLECTVEGTSNPNLYWYRQAAGRGLQLLFYSVGIGQISSEVPQNLSASRPQDRQFILSSKKLLLSDSGFYLCAWSVGTGEAFFGQGTRLTVV.

The chain combines TRBV7-2 with TRBJ2-7; D might be TRBD2 (7 bases). The CDR3 length is 18 residues. Germline assignment: CDR1 SGHTA and CDR2 FQGNSA. Deletions cut 7 bases from V and 5 bases from J, with 30 bases between. In DNA form, the CDR3 reads TGTGCCAGCACCTCTAAATTAGGCGGGGGCCCGAGGAAGAACGAGCAGTACTTC. It is translated as CASTSKLGGGPRKNEQYF.

CDR3 DNA: TGTGCCAGCGGCCCTGATCTGGCAGATACGCAGTATTTT. This gives the protein CASGPDLADTQYF. This rearrangement joins TRBV6-5 to TRBJ2-3; unclear D gene. CDR1 and CDR2 (germline): MNHEY, SVGAGI. This CDR3 region has 13 residues. Trimming removed 8 bases from V and 4 bases from J, with 13 bases in between.

V and J are TRBV5-8 and TRBJ2-3, with TRBD1 matching over 10 bases. The CDR3 extends over 17 amino acids. Germline lookup yields CDR1 SGHTS and CDR2 YDEGEE. The J segment lost 2 bases and the V segment lost 0 bases, leaving 6 bases of the junction unmatched. CDR3 coding DNA: TGTGCCAGCAGCTTGGGGACCGGGACAGGGGCCACAGATACGCAGTATTTT. It codes for CASSLGTGTGATDTQYF.

This chain joins TRBV28 and TRBJ2-1; 8 nucleotides match TRBD2. The CDR3 is 16 amino acids. Germline V lookup: CDR1 MDHEN, CDR2 SYDVKM. V shed 6 bases, J shed 3 bases, and the junction held 10 bases outside the gene matches. The CDR3 region is CASSRTGTSSYNEQFF. The CDR3 region has the DNA TGTGCCAGCAGCCGGACCGGGACTAGTAGCTACAATGAGCAGTTCTTC.

This chain connects TRBV29-1 to TRBJ2-5, with 9 bases aligning to TRBD1. The V and J ends lost 6 bases and 4 bases, in that order; junction bases with no gene match: 3. Germline V gene lookup returns CDR1 SQVTM and CDR2 ANQGSEA. The CDR3 loop spans 12 amino acids. CDR3 nucleotide sequence: TGCAGCGTGGACAGGGGTAGAGAGACCCAGTACTTC. Translated: CSVDRGRETQYF.

This chain links TRBV19 with TRBJ1-6; no reliable D call. The ends were cut back, 0 bases at V and 9 bases at J, with 6 bases in the middle. The CDR3 has 13 amino acids. Germline assignment: CDR1 LNHDA and CDR2 SQIVND (reference sequence). The CDR3 DNA is TGTGCCAGTAGTATAGATCGGGGTTCACCCCTCCACTTT. It specifies CASSIDRGSPLHF.

This clone has just a few counts. The V call is TRBV30, the J call TRBJ2-2, with 7 bases lining up with TRBD2. The CDR3 loop spans 14 amino acids. Germline loops: CDR1 GTSNPN, CDR2 SVGIG (reference sequence). The V and J ends lost 3 bases and 5 bases, in that order; junction bases with no gene match: 6. CDR3 bases: TGTGCCTGGAGCTATGGGAGGGCAACCGGGGAGCTGTTTTTT. As protein: CAWSYGRATGELFF.

J is TRBJ2-7 and V is TRBV2, with 13 bases fitting TRBD2. The CDR3 totals 15 residues. Per the germline V gene, CDR1 is SNHLY and CDR2 is FYNNEI. Trimming cost V 5 bases and J 3 bases; bases outside gene matches: 4. In DNA, the CDR3 is TGTGCCAGCAGTTCGGGACTAGCGGGAATCTACGAGCAGTACTTC. Translation gives CASSSGLAGIYEQYF.

The chain uses TRBV19 and TRBJ2-1; TRBD2 matches at 16 bases. Germline assignment: CDR1 LNHDA and CDR2 SQIVND (reference sequence). The CDR3 is 16 residues long. The V gene end was trimmed by 6 bases and the J gene end by 12 bases; junction bases not matched to a gene: 11. Written as DNA, the CDR3 is TGTGCCAGTAGCCCCTCGGGACTAGCGGGAGGGCCTGGGCAGTTCTTC. It yields the protein CASSPSGLAGGPGQFF.

This chain uses TRBV10-3 with TRBJ2-5, with 8 bases lining up with TRBD1. The length of the CDR3 is 15 residues. Trimming at V came to 0 bases and at J to 5 bases, leaving 5 bases not matched to a gene. Germline V gene sequence: CDR1 ENHRY, CDR2 SYGVKD. The CDR3 here is CAISESEDRVETQYF. The DNA for the CDR3 is TGTGCCATCAGTGAGTCGGAGGACAGGGTGGAGACCCAGTACTTC.

The CDR3 coding sequence is TGTGCCAGCAGCGTAGTCCCAGCCATGGGACTAGGCTACGAGCAGTACTTC. This encodes CASSVVPAMGLGYEQYF. The gene calls are TRBV9 and TRBJ2-7; 8 nucleotides match TRBD2. CDR1 is SGDLS, CDR2 YYNGEE, per germline. The CDR3 has 17 amino acids. The V gene end was trimmed by 0 bases and the J gene end by 3 bases; junction bases not matched to a gene: 11.

This clone came up once. The gene calls are TRBV9 and TRBJ1-2, with TRBD1 as a possible D gene (5 bases). Trimming took off 1 base at V and 4 bases at J, with 14 bases between the two ends. Germline V gene sequence: CDR1 SGDLS, CDR2 YYNGEE. The CDR3 runs to 15 residues. The CDR3 reads CASSVMDAGPYGYTF. In DNA, the CDR3 is TGTGCCAGCAGCGTAATGGATGCAGGGCCCTATGGCTACACCTTC.

The chain couples TRBV6-6 to TRBJ2-3, with D possibly matching TRBD2 (6 bases). This CDR3 contains 16 residues. Germline CDR1 is MNHNY and CDR2 is SVGAGI (reference sequence). V was shortened by 2 bases and J by 3 bases, with 15 bases between the two germline ends. CDR3 in DNA: TGTGCCAGCAGTTACACCGGGACTCGTAATACAGATACGCAGTATTTT. Translated: CASSYTGTRNTDTQYF.